The rows below give T cell receptor beta chains drawn from one sample of a study of control samples from healthy donors and cancer patients. This table comes from immunoSEQ multiplex PCR, and its TCRdb copy is limited to in-frame clones, with some not included. Found here are roughly 100,000 clones, around 90% of them singletons; the top ten hold 2% to 3%. The sequenced material came from blood. The source is a woman between 18 and 30 years old in good health. Each CDR3 is given with its conserved first and last residue. Each record gives: clone size, V gene, D gene, J gene, CDR3 protein, CDR3 DNA. The D gene is left open where the match is weak. The size entry is marked missing in some rows and otherwise reads once, few, many or a size class.

-,TRBV9,TRBD2,TRBJ2-7,CASSVAASGAPYEQYF,TGTGCCAGCAGCGTAGCTGCCAGCGGGGCCCCCTACGAGCAGTACTTC
-,TRBV11-2,-,TRBJ1-1,CASSSQGRTEAFF,TGTGCCAGCAGCTCCCAGGGGAGGACTGAAGCTTTCTTT
-,TRBV20-1,-,TRBJ2-3,CSARVSDTQYF,TGCAGTGCTAGAGTGTCAGATACGCAGTATTTT
-,TRBV7-9,-,TRBJ1-5,CASSLGNRENQPQHF,TGTGCCAGCAGCTTAGGGAACAGGGAGAATCAGCCCCAGCATTTT
-,TRBV5-4,-,TRBJ2-5,CASSFQETQYF,TGTGCCAGCAGCTTCCAAGAGACCCAGTACTTC
-,TRBV27,-,TRBJ1-6,CASSPRALGSPLHF,TGTGCCAGCAGTCCGCGCGCATTAGGCTCACCCCTCCACTTT
-,TRBV10-3,TRBD1,TRBJ1-6,CAVASDGQGSSPLHF,TGTGCCGTAGCCTCTGACGGACAGGGCAGTTCACCCCTCCACTTT
-,TRBV19,TRBD1,TRBJ1-5,CASSASRDSQPGNQPQHF,TGTGCCAGTAGTGCATCCCGGGACAGTCAACCGGGCAATCAGCCCCAGCATTTT
-,TRBV7-7,-,TRBJ2-2,CASSSGLGGANTGELFF,TGTGCCAGCAGCTCTGGCCTGGGGGGGGCCAACACCGGGGAGCTGTTTTTT
-,TRBV29-1,-,TRBJ2-1,CSVGQGPRYNEQFF,TGCAGCGTTGGTCAGGGGCCTCGCTACAATGAGCAGTTCTTC
once,TRBV2,TRBD2,TRBJ2-2,CASRQGLAGGKAGELFF,TGTGCCAGCAGGCAAGGACTAGCGGGGGGTAAAGCCGGGGAGCTGTTTTTT
-,TRBV7-2,-,TRBJ1-2,CASSSNRYGYTF,TGTGCCAGCAGCTCAAACCGCTATGGCTACACCTTC
-,TRBV6-2/TRBV6-3,-,TRBJ2-7,CASSRTGGSYEQYF,TGTGCCAGCAGTCGTACAGGTGGATCTTACGAGCAGTACTTC
-,TRBV11-2,-,TRBJ1-2,CASSLVAPFEGYTF,TGTGCCAGCAGCTTAGTGGCTCCCTTTGAAGGCTACACCTTC
-,TRBV3-1/TRBV3-2,-,TRBJ1-4,CASSPGTIEKLFF,TGTGCCAGCAGTCCCGGGACAATTGAAAAACTGTTTTTT
-,TRBV19,-,TRBJ1-5,CASSLRSGGVDNQPQHF,TGTGCCAGTAGCCTCAGGTCCGGGGGAGTAGACAATCAGCCCCAGCATTTT
-,TRBV18,TRBD1,TRBJ1-4,CASSPGQGNEKLFF,TGTGCCAGCTCACCCGGACAGGGTAATGAAAAACTGTTTTTT
-,TRBV4-2,-,TRBJ1-3,CASSPQTGGTGNTIYF,TGTGCCAGCAGCCCCCAAACCGGGGGCACTGGAAACACCATATATTTT
-,TRBV27,TRBD2,TRBJ2-1,CASRKAGYNEQFF,TGTGCCAGCAGAAAAGCGGGGTACAATGAGCAGTTCTTC
-,TRBV5-5,-,TRBJ2-7,CASSLGLPYEQYF,TGTGCCAGCAGCTTGGGGCTGCCCTACGAGCAGTACTTC
-,TRBV19,TRBD2,TRBJ2-5,CASSMKRGLAGGQETQYF,TGTGCCAGTAGTATGAAACGAGGGCTAGCGGGAGGTCAAGAGACCCAGTACTTC
-,TRBV29-1,-,TRBJ1-2,CSVEGSSGDYGYTF,TGCAGCGTTGAAGGGTCTTCAGGGGACTATGGCTACACCTTC
-,TRBV6-5,-,TRBJ2-1,CASSQNGVFYNEQFF,TGTGCCAGCAGTCAAAACGGGGTCTTCTACAATGAGCAGTTCTTC
-,TRBV27,TRBD1,TRBJ1-1,CASRGQGPNTEAFF,TGTGCCAGCAGGGGACAGGGCCCGAACACTGAAGCTTTCTTT
-,TRBV14,TRBD1,TRBJ1-4,CASSLQGKGEKLFF,TGTGCCAGCAGCCTACAGGGGAAGGGGGAAAAACTGTTTTTT
-,TRBV3-1/TRBV3-2,-,TRBJ1-5,CASSQGRLNQPQHF,TGTGCCAGCAGCCAAGGCCGCTTAAATCAGCCCCAGCATTTT
once,TRBV19,-,TRBJ2-4,CASSMGEAAKNIQYF,TGTGCCAGTAGTATGGGGGAAGCAGCCAAAAACATTCAGTACTTC
-,TRBV19,TRBD2,TRBJ2-7,CASRLAGVSREQYF,TGTGCCAGTAGACTAGCGGGAGTCAGCCGCGAGCAGTACTTC
-,TRBV6-2/TRBV6-3,-,TRBJ1-5,CASSPWTVLGNQPQHF,TGTGCCAGCAGTCCATGGACGGTTTTGGGCAATCAGCCCCAGCATTTT
-,TRBV11-2,TRBD2,TRBJ2-7,CASSHESGSPYEQYF,TGTGCCAGCAGCCACGAGAGCGGGAGCCCCTACGAGCAGTACTTC
-,TRBV11-2,-,TRBJ1-5,CASSLGSGTEPQHF,TGTGCCAGCAGCTTAGGTTCAGGGACGGAGCCCCAGCATTTT
-,TRBV7-2,-,TRBJ2-2,CASSLGGVGNTGELFF,TGTGCCAGCAGCTTAGGCGGTGTAGGTAACACCGGGGAGCTGTTTTTT
-,TRBV2,TRBD2,TRBJ2-2,CASSEAWTSGGWDTGELFF,TGTGCCAGCAGTGAAGCATGGACTAGCGGGGGCTGGGACACCGGGGAGCTGTTTTTT
-,TRBV27,-,TRBJ1-2,CASSLSGGGYGYTF,TGTGCCAGCAGTTTAAGTGGGGGCGGCTATGGCTACACCTTC
-,TRBV12-3/TRBV12-4,-,TRBJ2-7,CASSSAIEQYF,TGTGCCAGCAGTTCGGCCATCGAGCAGTACTTC